This T cell receptor (beta chain) was sequenced during a study of T cells in narcolepsy. Study summary: Donors had narcolepsy type 1 or type 2, or were healthy controls.

Concerning this clone itself: Its antigen is not known.

TCRdb keeps only in-frame clones here, not all; method: immunoSEQ multiplex PCR. The sample consists of about 22,000 clones, approximately 81% of them appearing once. General study results and limits: Healthy controls reportedly lacked the autoreactive clonotypes serially found in patients' blood. Comparing one patient's CSF and blood CD4+ clonotypes highlighted HCRT- and TRIB2-specific autoreactive clonotypes.

Trimming left V 6 bases short and J 4 bases short, with 15 bases between. This CDR3 comprises 14 residues. Germline CDR1 and CDR2: MRHNA and SNTAGT. The chain is built from TRBV6-4 and TRBJ1-1, with D uncertain. The source material was memory (CD45RA-) CD4+ T cells from blood. The receptor comes from a human donor in good health. The CDR3 is CASRGQSGSTEAFF. The CDR3 DNA is TGTGCCAGCAGGGGCCAGTCGGGGAGCACTGAAGCTTTCTTT.